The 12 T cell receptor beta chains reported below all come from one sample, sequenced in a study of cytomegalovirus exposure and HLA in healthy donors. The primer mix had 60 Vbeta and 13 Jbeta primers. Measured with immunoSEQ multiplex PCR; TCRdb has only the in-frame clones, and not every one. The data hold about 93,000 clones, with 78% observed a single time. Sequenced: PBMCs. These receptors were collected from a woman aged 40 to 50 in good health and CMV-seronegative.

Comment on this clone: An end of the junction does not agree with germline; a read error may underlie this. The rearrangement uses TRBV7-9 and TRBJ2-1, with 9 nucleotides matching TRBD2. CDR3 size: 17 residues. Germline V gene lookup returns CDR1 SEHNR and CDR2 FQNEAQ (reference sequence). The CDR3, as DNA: TGTTCCAGCAGCTCCATCACTTGGGCGGGAGGGGGTAGGGAGCAGTTCTTC. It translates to CSSSSITWAGGGREQFF.

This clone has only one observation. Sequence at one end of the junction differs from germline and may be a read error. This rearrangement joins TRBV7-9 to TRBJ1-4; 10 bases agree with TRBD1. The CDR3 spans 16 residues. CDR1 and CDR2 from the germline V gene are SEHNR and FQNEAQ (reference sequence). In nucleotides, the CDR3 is TGTTCCAGCAGCTTATACCAGACAGGGGGCCAAGAAAAACTGTTTTTT. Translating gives CSSSLYQTGGQEKLFF.

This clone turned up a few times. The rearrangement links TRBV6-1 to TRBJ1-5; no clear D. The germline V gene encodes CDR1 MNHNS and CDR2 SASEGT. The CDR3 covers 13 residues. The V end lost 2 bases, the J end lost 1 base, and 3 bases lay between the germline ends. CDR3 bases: TGTGCCAGCAGTGAACAGAGCAATCAGCCCCAGCATTTT. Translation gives CASSEQSNQPQHF.

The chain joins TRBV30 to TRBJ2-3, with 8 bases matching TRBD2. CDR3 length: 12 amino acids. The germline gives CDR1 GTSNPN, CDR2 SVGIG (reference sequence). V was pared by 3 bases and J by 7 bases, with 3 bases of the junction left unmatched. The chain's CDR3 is CAWSSSGYTQYF. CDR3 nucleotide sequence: TGTGCCTGGAGCTCTAGCGGGTATACGCAGTATTTT.

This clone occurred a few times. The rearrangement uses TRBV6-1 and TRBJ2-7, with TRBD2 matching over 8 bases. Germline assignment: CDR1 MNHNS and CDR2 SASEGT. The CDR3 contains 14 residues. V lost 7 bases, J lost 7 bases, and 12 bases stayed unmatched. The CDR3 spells CASIRAGVLREQYF. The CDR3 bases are TGTGCCAGCATCAGAGCGGGAGTCCTACGAGAGCAGTACTTC.

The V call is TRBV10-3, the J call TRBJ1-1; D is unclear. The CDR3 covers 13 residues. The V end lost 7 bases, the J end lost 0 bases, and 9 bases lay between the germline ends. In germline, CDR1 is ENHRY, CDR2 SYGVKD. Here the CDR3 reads CAITRDMNTEAFF. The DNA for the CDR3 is TGTGCCATCACACGGGATATGAACACTGAAGCTTTCTTT.

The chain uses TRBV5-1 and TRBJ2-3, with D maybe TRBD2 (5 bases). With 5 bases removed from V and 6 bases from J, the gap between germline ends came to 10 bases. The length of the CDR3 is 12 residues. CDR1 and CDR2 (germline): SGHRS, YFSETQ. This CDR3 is CASRTTGDTQYF. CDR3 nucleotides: TGCGCCAGCAGGACTACTGGTGATACGCAGTATTTT.

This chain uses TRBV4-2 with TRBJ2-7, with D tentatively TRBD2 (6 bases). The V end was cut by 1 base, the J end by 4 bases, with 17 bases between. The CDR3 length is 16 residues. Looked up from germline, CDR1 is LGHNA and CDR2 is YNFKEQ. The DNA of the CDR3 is TGTGCCAGCAGCCAAGTTGTTAGCGGCGCTCGGTACGAGCAGTACTTC. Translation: CASSQVVSGARYEQYF.

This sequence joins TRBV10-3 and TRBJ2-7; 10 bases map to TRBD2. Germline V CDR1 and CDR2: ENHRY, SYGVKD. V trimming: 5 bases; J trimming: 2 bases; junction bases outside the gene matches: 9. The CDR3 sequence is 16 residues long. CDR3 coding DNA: TGTGCCATCAGTCCGTGGACTAGCGGCTTGACCTACGAGCAGTACTTC. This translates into CAISPWTSGLTYEQYF.

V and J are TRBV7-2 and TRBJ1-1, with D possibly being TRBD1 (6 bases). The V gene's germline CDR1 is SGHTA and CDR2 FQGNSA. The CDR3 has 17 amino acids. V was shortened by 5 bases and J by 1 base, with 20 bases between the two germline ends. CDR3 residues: CASSPSGHYSPNTEAFF. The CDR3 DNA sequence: TGTGCCAGCAGCCCCTCGGGACACTACTCGCCGAACACTGAAGCTTTCTTT.

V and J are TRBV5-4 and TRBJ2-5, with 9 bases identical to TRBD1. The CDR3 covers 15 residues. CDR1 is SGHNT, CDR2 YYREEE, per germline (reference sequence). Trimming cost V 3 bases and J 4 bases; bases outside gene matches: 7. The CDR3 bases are TGTGCCAGCAGCTCCGGGACAGGGAACCCAGAGACCCAGTACTTC. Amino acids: CASSSGTGNPETQYF.

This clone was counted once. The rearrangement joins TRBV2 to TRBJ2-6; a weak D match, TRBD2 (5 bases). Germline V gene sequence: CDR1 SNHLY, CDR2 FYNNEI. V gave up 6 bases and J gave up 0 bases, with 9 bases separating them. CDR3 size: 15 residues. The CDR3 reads CASRSGSSGANVLTF. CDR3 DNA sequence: TGTGCCAGCAGGAGCGGTAGCTCTGGGGCCAACGTCCTGACTTTC. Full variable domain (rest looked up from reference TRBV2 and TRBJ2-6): EPEVTQTPSHQVTQMGQEVILRCVPISNHLYFYWYRQILGQKVEFLVSFYNNEISEKSEIFDDQFSVERPDGSNFTLKIRSTKLEDSAMYFCASRSGSSGANVLTFGAGSRLTVL.